These T cell receptor beta chains were read from a single sample in a study of blood T cell repertoires in COVID-19. Libraries were prepared by immunoSEQ multiplex PCR; TCRdb keeps only in-frame clonotypes and omits some of them. This sample has a few hundred thousand clones, with 70% to 90% found just once. Source material: peripheral blood. The receptors were sampled from a woman aged 50 to 60 with acute or convalescent COVID-19. Both conserved end residues are part of each CDR3. Fields, in order: CDR3 DNA, CDR3 protein, clone size, D gene, V gene, J gene, CDR3 length. The D gene is left open where the match is weak. Part of the rows lack a size; the others show once, few, many or a class for expanded clones.

TGTGCCAGCAGCAGGACAGCGAGGGACAATCAGCCCCAGCATTTT	CASSRTARDNQPQHF	-	-	TRBV3-1/TRBV3-2	TRBJ1-5	15
TGTGCCAGCTCACCACTTCTTGCACAGGGCCGTGGGGATGAGCAGTTCTTC	CASSPLLAQGRGDEQFF	-	-	TRBV18	TRBJ2-1	17
TGTGCCAGCAGTGAATACAGGGGCTTGGGCTACACCTTC	CASSEYRGLGYTF	few	TRBD1	TRBV2	TRBJ1-2	13
TGTGCCATCACTAGGGACAGGGAGGACGAGCAGTACTTC	CAITRDREDEQYF	-	TRBD1	TRBV10-3	TRBJ2-7	13
TGTGCCATCAGTGAAGGACAGGGAGACCAGCCCCAGCATTTT	CAISEGQGDQPQHF	-	TRBD1	TRBV10-3	TRBJ1-5	14
TGCAGCGTAGACAGGGATTCGGGCGAGCAGTACTTC	CSVDRDSGEQYF	-	TRBD1	TRBV29-1	TRBJ2-7	12
TGTGCCAGCAGTTACTCGGACAGGGGGCGCGAGCAGTACTTC	CASSYSDRGREQYF	-	TRBD1	TRBV6-2/TRBV6-3	TRBJ2-7	14
TGCAGCGCTGAGACGGACAGTACTAACTATGGCTACACCTTC	CSAETDSTNYGYTF	-	-	TRBV29-1	TRBJ1-2	14
TGTGCCAGCAGCGTAGATTACCCGGGGTACGAGCAGTACTTC	CASSVDYPGYEQYF	once	-	TRBV9	TRBJ2-7	14
TGCGCCAGCAGCCAAGGTACAGGGTCCCGGGAGCAGTACTTC	CASSQGTGSREQYF	-	-	TRBV4-1	TRBJ2-7	14
TGTGCCAGCAGCCAAGATCTGCGCGGGGGGGCCGTGGAGACCCAGTACTTC	CASSQDLRGGAVETQYF	-	TRBD2	TRBV3-1/TRBV3-2	TRBJ2-5	17
TGTGCCAGCAGCGGACAGTCAACTAAGCAGCCCCAGCATTTT	CASSGQSTKQPQHF	-	-	TRBV6-5	TRBJ1-5	14
TGTGCCAGCAGCCCGACAGGGAACACCGGGGAGCTGTTTTTT	CASSPTGNTGELFF	few	-	TRBV7-3	TRBJ2-2	14
TGTGCCAGCACCCTCAAGAGGACAGCCCTCTACGAGCAGTACTTC	CASTLKRTALYEQYF	few	-	TRBV6-5	TRBJ2-7	15
TGCAGCGTTGGACAGAACGACGGCTACACCTTC	CSVGQNDGYTF	-	-	TRBV29-1	TRBJ1-2	11
TGTGCCAGCAGCACCCGGACAGCCAATCAGCCCCAGCATTTT	CASSTRTANQPQHF	few	-	TRBV7-3	TRBJ1-5	14
TGTGCCAGCAGCTTAACGAGAGACACTGAAGCTTTCTTT	CASSLTRDTEAFF	-	-	TRBV7-2	TRBJ1-1	13
TGTGCCAGCAGGTCGGGAGTTAAGGGCACAGATACGCAGTATTTT	CASRSGVKGTDTQYF	-	-	TRBV5-5	TRBJ2-3	15
TGTGCCAGCAGTTCGAACGCGCCCACTGAAGCTTTCTTT	CASSSNAPTEAFF	-	-	TRBV12-3/TRBV12-4	TRBJ1-1	13
TGTGCCAGCAGCGTCCATCGTGCACTCTCCTATAATTCACCCCTCCACTTT	CASSVHRALSYNSPLHF	few	-	TRBV7-9	TRBJ1-6	17
TGTGCCAGCAGCCACCCCCCGGGACTAGCGGGAGGGCCTCACCTGAAGAATGAGCAGTTCTTC	CASSHPPGLAGGPHLKNEQFF	-	TRBD2	TRBV3-1/TRBV3-2	TRBJ2-1	21
TGTGCCAGCAGCTTAGCGCGGCTAGCGGGGATTCCAGATACGCAGTATTTT	CASSLARLAGIPDTQYF	-	TRBD2	TRBV7-8	TRBJ2-3	17
TGTGCCAGCAACGGCAGGGGTACTGAAGCTTTCTTT	CASNGRGTEAFF	-	-	TRBV27	TRBJ1-1	12
TGTGCCAGCTCACCAAACGAGGCGGGAGTTAGTACAGATACGCAGTATTTT	CASSPNEAGVSTDTQYF	-	TRBD2	TRBV18	TRBJ2-3	17
TGTGCCAGCAGATTGATGGGGGGGACATATGGCTACACCTTC	CASRLMGGTYGYTF	-	-	TRBV2	TRBJ1-2	14
TGTGCCAGCAGCCGGGACGTGGGGGGCTCTGGAAACACCATATATTTT	CASSRDVGGSGNTIYF	-	-	TRBV7-8	TRBJ1-3	16